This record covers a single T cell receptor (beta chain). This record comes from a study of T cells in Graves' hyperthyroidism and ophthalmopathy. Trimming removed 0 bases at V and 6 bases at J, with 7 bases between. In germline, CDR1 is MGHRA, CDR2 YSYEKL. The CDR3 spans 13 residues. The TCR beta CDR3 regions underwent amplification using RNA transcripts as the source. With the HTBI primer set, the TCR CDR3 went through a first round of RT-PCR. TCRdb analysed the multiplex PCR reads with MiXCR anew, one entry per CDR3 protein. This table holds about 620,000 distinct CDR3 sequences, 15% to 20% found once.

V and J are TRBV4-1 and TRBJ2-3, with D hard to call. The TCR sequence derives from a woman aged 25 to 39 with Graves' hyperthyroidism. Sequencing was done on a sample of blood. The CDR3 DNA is TGCGCCAGCAGCCAAGAACAGTTTGATACGCAGTATTTT. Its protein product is CASSQEQFDTQYF.